This TCR beta chain came from a study of shared clonotypes between healthy human individuals. General study points: Sampling used blood alone; tissue repertoires probably differ. Among non-shared clonotypes, generation probabilities were lower than among those shared by all four donors.

Sorted-subset replicate PCRs used approximately 190 ng of genomic DNA. This amount corresponded to 33,000 or so T cell genomes. Produced via immunoSEQ multiplex PCR; TCRdb's table is partial and in-frame only. In the table there are about 1.1 million clones, around 78% of which are singletons. Trimming took off 3 bases at V and 5 bases at J, with 17 bases between the two ends. CDR3 length equals 16 residues. CDR1 and CDR2 (germline): SGHAT, FQNNGV. This clone was detected ten times or more. Its antigen is unknown. The V and J genes are TRBV11-2 and TRBJ2-1; D perhaps matches TRBD2 (7 bases). The TCR sequence derives from a man younger than 30 in good health. Some clones in this sample may be carry-over from other donors' samples. Input material: memory CD4+ T cells from PBMCs. Subset specified: CD45RA-negative fraction. DNA for the CDR3: TGTGCCAGCAGCTTTTGGGCCCAAGGGGGGGACAATGAGCAGTTCTTC. Translation gives CASSFWAQGGDNEQFF.